This TCR beta chain was documented in a study of OX40 agonist ivuxolimab in advanced cancers. Study-wide context: Ivuxolimab, an antibody that agonizes OX40 (CD134), was administered to the patients.

This CDR3 is 14 amino acids long. V lost 0 bases and J lost 3, with 9 bases in between. Germline loops: CDR1 SGHNT, CDR2 YYREEE (reference sequence). The assay was immunoSEQ multiplex PCR, and TCRdb's table has in-frame clones only and misses some. The sample carries fewer than 100,000 clones, around nine tenths recorded once. This clone has just one count. The rearrangement joins TRBV5-4 to TRBJ1-2, with D tentatively TRBD1 (6 bases). Source: CD4+ or CD8+ T cells sorted from blood, taken in a trial of the OX40 agonist ivuxolimab. The receptor was isolated from an adult with an advanced solid tumor such as melanoma, head and neck, liver or kidney cancer. The CDR3 DNA reads as TGTGCCAGCAGCTTGGTTAGGGGGGACTATGGCTACACCTTC. Its protein is CASSLVRGDYGYTF. Full variable domain (outside the CDR3, taken from reference TRBV5-4 and TRBJ1-2): ETGVTQSPTHLIKTRGQQVTLRCSSQSGHNTVSWYQQALGQGPQFIFQYYREEENGRGNFPPRFSGLQFPNYSSELNVNALELDDSALYLCASSLVRGDYGYTFGSGTRLTVV.